A selection of T cell receptor beta chains follows, all from one sample in a study of T-cell reconstitution after alpha-beta-depleted transplantation in children. A single record per CDR3 protein comes from TCRdb applying MiXCR to the PCR reads. The sample lists 500,000 or so distinct CDR3 sequences; roughly 33% were seen once. The material was PBMCs from the stem cell graft donor, obtained from the stem cell graft. These receptors came from a human donor who donated a stem cell graft to a child with aplastic anemia. CDR3s include the opening cysteine and the closing phenylalanine or tryptophan. Fields, in order: CDR3 protein, CDR3 DNA, D gene, clone size, V gene, J gene. D genes are given only for firm matches. Not every row has a clone size; where given, it reads once, few, many or a size class.

cdr3_aa: CASSFSGTGIQETQYF
cdr3_nt: TGTGCCAGCAGTTTCTCCGGGACAGGGATCCAAGAGACCCAGTACTTC
d_call: TRBD1
clone_size: .
v_call: TRBV28
j_call: TRBJ2-5

cdr3_aa: CASSPRGPNVDEQFF
cdr3_nt: TGTGCCAGCTCCCCCCGGGGGCCGAATGTGGATGAGCAGTTCTTC
d_call: .
clone_size: few
v_call: TRBV18
j_call: TRBJ2-1

cdr3_aa: CASSHGQGGSNIQYF
cdr3_nt: TGTGCCAGCAGCCACGGACAGGGAGGCTCGAACATTCAGTACTTC
d_call: TRBD1
clone_size: .
v_call: TRBV7-2
j_call: TRBJ2-4

cdr3_aa: CASSPVSRVDYNEQFF
cdr3_nt: TGTGCCAGCAGCCCCGTTAGTAGGGTCGATTACAATGAGCAGTTCTTC
d_call: .
clone_size: few
v_call: TRBV6-1
j_call: TRBJ2-1

cdr3_aa: CSASPSPLGGAQYF
cdr3_nt: TGCAGTGCTAGTCCTTCCCCCCTCGGGGGCGCCCAGTACTTC
d_call: .
clone_size: few
v_call: TRBV20-1
j_call: TRBJ2-5

cdr3_aa: CASQNDRGPSTDTQYF
cdr3_nt: TGCGCCAGTCAGAACGACAGGGGTCCAAGCACAGATACGCAGTATTTT
d_call: TRBD1
clone_size: .
v_call: TRBV5-1
j_call: TRBJ2-3

cdr3_aa: CASSYAGLAGGSEQFF
cdr3_nt: TGTGCCAGCAGTTACGCCGGACTAGCGGGAGGGAGTGAGCAGTTCTTC
d_call: TRBD2
clone_size: few
v_call: TRBV6-2/TRBV6-3
j_call: TRBJ2-1

cdr3_aa: CASSGTSGEQYF
cdr3_nt: TGTGCCAGCAGCGGGACATCGGGAGAGCAGTACTTC
d_call: .
clone_size: .
v_call: TRBV11-2
j_call: TRBJ2-7

cdr3_aa: CQGLAGADTQYF
cdr3_nt: TGCCAGGGACTAGCTGGGGCGGATACGCAGTATTTT
d_call: TRBD2
clone_size: .
v_call: TRBV20-1
j_call: TRBJ2-3

cdr3_aa: CASSVSENYGYTF
cdr3_nt: TGTGCCAGCAGCGTATCGGAAAACTATGGCTACACCTTC
d_call: .
clone_size: .
v_call: TRBV9
j_call: TRBJ1-2